One and the same sample provided the 32 T cell receptor beta chains below, sequenced in a study of T cell responses to AZD1222 COVID-19 vaccine. Assay: immunoSEQ multiplex PCR; the TCRdb copy retains only in-frame clones and omits some. The data show 180,000 or so clones, over 80% seen once. The sequencing used peripheral blood, collected 28 days after the second dose of the MenACWY control vaccine. The origin of the receptors is an adult who received the MenACWY meningococcal vaccine as a control.

The chain joins TRBV9 to TRBJ1-1, with 7 nucleotides matching TRBD1. V was clipped by 3 bases and J by 4 bases; unmatched bases: 6. Per the germline V gene, CDR1 is SGDLS and CDR2 is YYNGEE. The CDR3 is made up of 14 amino acids. DNA for the CDR3: TGTGCCAGCAGCGACTACAGGGGAATCACTGAAGCTTTCTTT. Translation gives CASSDYRGITEAFF.

This chain uses TRBV25-1 with TRBJ2-5; maybe TRBD1 (6 bases). V lost 5 bases and J 9 bases, leaving 10 bases between the germline ends. CDR3 length: 11 residues. CDR1 is MGHDK and CDR2 is SYGVNS in the germline V gene. The CDR3, as DNA: TGTGCCAGCAGTAGCTCAGGGGCCCAGTACTTC. Translation gives CASSSSGAQYF. Supplemented by reference TRBV25-1 and TRBJ2-5, the full variable domain reads EADIYQTPRYLVIGTGKKITLECSQTMGHDKMYWYQQDPGMELHLIHYSYGVNSTEKGDLSSESTVSRIRTEHFPLTLESARPSHTSQYLCASSSSGAQYFGPGTRLLVL.

The chain has TRBV21-1 and TRBJ1-5; the table's D call, TRBD1, has no DNA check behind it. TRBV21-1 is an annotated pseudogene. This CDR3 contains 13 residues. CDR3: CASSNTSHGPQHF. The DNA for the CDR3 is TGTGCCAGCAGCAATACCTCACATGGGCCCCAGCATTTT.

This clone was recorded only once. The chain joins TRBV20-1 to TRBJ2-3; 10 nucleotides align to TRBD2. After removal of 3 bases from V and 3 bases from J, the junction contained 12 bases not matched to a gene. The CDR3 covers 17 residues. Germline lookup yields CDR1 DFQATT and CDR2 SNEGSKA (reference sequence). The CDR3 nucleotides read TGCAGTGCTAGTGCGCCTAGCGGGAGTGGTAGGACAGATACGCAGTATTTT. It codes for CSASAPSGSGRTDTQYF.

The rearrangement joins TRBV18 to TRBJ2-5; unclear D gene. The CDR3 length is 13 residues. Trimming removed 3 bases at V and 2 bases at J, with 7 bases between. Germline V CDR1 and CDR2: KGHSH, LQKENI. CDR3: CASSPAPQETQYF. CDR3 nucleotides: TGTGCCAGCTCACCCGCCCCACAAGAGACCCAGTACTTC.

V gene TRBV28 combines with J gene TRBJ1-3; weak D call: TRBD1 (5 bases). The CDR3 contains 15 residues. V was trimmed by 8 bases and J by 0 bases, leaving 14 bases between them. CDR1 and CDR2 (germline): MDHEN, SYDVKM. The CDR3 here is CASREGAPSGNTIYF. CDR3 DNA: TGTGCCAGCCGAGAAGGGGCCCCCTCTGGAAACACCATATATTTT.

This clone was recorded once. The V gene is TRBV28, the J gene TRBJ1-3; 7 bases line up with TRBD1. Germline V gene data show CDR1 as MDHEN and CDR2 as SYDVKM. This CDR3 spans 15 amino acids. V gave up 6 bases and J gave up 2 bases; unmatched junction bases: 7. The CDR3 coding sequence is TGTGCCAGCAGGCCCCCCGACAGGGCTGGAAACACCATATATTTT. It translates to CASRPPDRAGNTIYF.

The rearrangement links TRBV18 to TRBJ1-2, with D unclear. This CDR3 is 14 amino acids long. V was cut by 1 base and J by 0 bases, with 6 bases left in between. CDR1 is KGHSH and CDR2 is LQKENI in the germline V gene. The CDR3 sequence is CASSPLWPNYGYTF. For the CDR3, the DNA is TGTGCCAGCTCACCACTTTGGCCTAACTATGGCTACACCTTC.

The chain combines TRBV5-6 with TRBJ1-2; 10 nucleotides align to TRBD1. V shed 4 bases and J 3 bases; nucleotides not matched to a gene: 3. The germline V gene encodes CDR1 SGHDT and CDR2 YYEEEE. The CDR3 length is 14 residues. The CDR3 DNA reads TGTGCCAGCAGCGTGGGACAGGGGTACTATGGCTACACCTTC. This encodes CASSVGQGYYGYTF. The variable domain in full, completed from reference TRBV5-6 and TRBJ1-2, reads DAGVTQSPTHLIKTRGQQVTLRCSPKSGHDTVSWYQQALGQGPQFIFQYYEEEERQRGNFPDRFSGHQFPNYSSELNVNALLLGDSALYLCASSVGQGYYGYTFGSGTRLTVV.

The chain links TRBV10-3 to TRBJ1-5; 7 bases agree with TRBD1. The CDR3 has 14 residues. Per germline, CDR1 ENHRY and CDR2 SYGVKD. Trimming took 8 bases from V and 4 from J; bases not matched to a gene: 8. The CDR3, as DNA: TGTGCCATCCAAGGAGCAGGGGGAAATCAGCCCCAGCATTTT. This codes for CAIQGAGGNQPQHF.

The J gene is TRBJ2-3, the V gene TRBV25-1; D is possibly TRBD2 (5 bases). In germline, CDR1 is MGHDK, CDR2 SYGVNS. With 1 base removed from V and 2 bases from J, the gap between germline ends came to 13 bases. This CDR3 has 16 amino acids. The CDR3 sequence: CASSEWRQTNTDTQYF. DNA of the CDR3: TGTGCCAGCAGTGAATGGAGGCAGACGAACACAGATACGCAGTATTTT.

A remark on this clone: The same CDR3 is also encoded by other DNA sequences in this sample. The V and J genes are TRBV6-5 and TRBJ1-2, with D tentatively TRBD1 (6 bases). Germline lookup yields CDR1 MNHEY and CDR2 SVGAGI. CDR3 length equals 14 residues. Trimming removed 2 bases from V and 2 bases from J, with 9 bases in between. In nucleotides, the CDR3 is TGTGCCAGCAGTTACCCCGGACAGAACTATGGCTACACCTTC. Protein sequence: CASSYPGQNYGYTF.

The chain combines TRBV11-2 with TRBJ2-1; TRBD1 matches 9 bases. Germline V gene data show CDR1 as SGHAT and CDR2 as FQNNGV. The J segment lost 1 base and the V segment lost 6 bases, leaving 7 bases of the junction unmatched. The CDR3 spans 16 residues. DNA of the CDR3: TGTGCCAGCAGATCCGGGACAGGGTTTTCCTACAATGAGCAGTTCTTC. Its translation: CASRSGTGFSYNEQFF. The full variable domain, in which reference TRBV11-2 and TRBJ2-1 provide the parts outside the CDR3, is EAGVAQSPRYKIIEKRQSVAFWCNPISGHATLYWYQQILGQGPKLLIQFQNNGVVDDSQLPKDRFSAERLKGVDSTLKIQPAKLEDSAVYLCASRSGTGFSYNEQFFGPGTRLTVL.

This chain uses TRBV28 with TRBJ1-1; TRBD1 might be the D (6 bases). CDR1 is MDHEN and CDR2 is SYDVKM in the germline V gene. This CDR3 comprises 11 residues. V lost 3 bases, J lost 14 bases, and 13 bases lay in between. The CDR3 reads CASSFVRDTFF. CDR3 bases: TGTGCCAGCAGTTTTGTGAGGGACACCTTCTTT.

The chain's CDR3 is CASSLITGGPTEAFF. The CDR3 nucleotides read TGTGCCAGCAGTTTGATTACAGGGGGCCCGACTGAAGCTTTCTTT. The V and J genes are TRBV28 and TRBJ1-1; TRBD1 agrees at 9 bases. The CDR3 is 15 amino acids. Germline V lookup: CDR1 MDHEN, CDR2 SYDVKM. After removal of 3 bases from V and 5 bases from J, the junction contained 7 bases not matched to a gene.

This clone occurred once. V is TRBV6-5 and J is TRBJ1-5; no clear D. V gave up 4 bases and J gave up 1 base, with 8 bases separating them. Germline assignment: CDR1 MNHEY and CDR2 SVGAGI. This CDR3 spans 14 amino acids. Here the CDR3 DNA reads TGTGCCAGCAGTTTTGACGGGAGCAATCAGCCCCAGCATTTT. Its translation: CASSFDGSNQPQHF.

The chain uses TRBV18 and TRBJ2-4; D may match TRBD1 or TRBD2 (5 bases each). Trimming removed 6 bases from V and 5 bases from J, with 14 bases in between. Germline lookup yields CDR1 KGHSH and CDR2 LQKENI. The CDR3 length is 14 residues. The CDR3 nucleotides read TGTGCCAGCTCGGGGGTACGCAGGGAAAACATTCAGTACTTC. It translates to CASSGVRRENIQYF.

The chain combines TRBV28 with TRBJ2-1; 15 bases fit TRBD2. This CDR3 comprises 16 residues. CDR1 MDHEN and CDR2 SYDVKM come from the germline V gene. V gave up 1 base and J gave up 8 bases; unmatched junction bases: 3. The CDR3 loop reads CASSLYGLAGGDEQFF. CDR3 sequence (DNA): TGTGCCAGCAGTTTATACGGACTAGCGGGAGGGGATGAGCAGTTCTTC.

The genes are TRBV7-9 and TRBJ1-1; D is undetermined. Trimming cost V 3 bases and J 1 base, with 3 bases left between them. Per the germline V gene, CDR1 is SEHNR and CDR2 is FQNEAQ (reference sequence). CDR3 length: 12 residues. The CDR3 region is CASSFENTEAFF. DNA for the CDR3: TGTGCCAGCAGCTTCGAGAACACTGAAGCTTTCTTT. Complete variable domain (other parts from reference TRBV7-9 and TRBJ1-1): DTGVSQNPRHKITKRGQNVTFRCDPISEHNRLYWYRQTLGQGPEFLTYFQNEAQLEKSRLLSDRFSAERPKGSFSTLEIQRTEQGDSAMYLCASSFENTEAFFGQGTRLTVV.

The V and J genes are TRBV7-9 and TRBJ1-6; the D is unclear. Germline lookup yields CDR1 SEHNR and CDR2 FQNEAQ (reference sequence). The CDR3 consists of 14 residues. The ends were cut back, 3 bases at V and 7 bases at J, with 10 bases in the middle. The CDR3 loop is CASSFRTGNSPLHF. The DNA of the CDR3 is TGTGCCAGCAGCTTCCGGACGGGGAATTCACCCCTCCACTTT.

This chain links TRBV19 with TRBJ2-7; possible D gene TRBD2, 7 bases. Trimming removed 5 bases at V and 5 bases at J, with 19 bases between. Germline V gene sequence: CDR1 LNHDA, CDR2 SQIVND (reference sequence). The CDR3 spans 15 residues. The CDR3 DNA sequence: TGTGCCAGTAGTCTCGGACAGCGGGACTCGGACGAGCAGTACTTC. It translates to CASSLGQRDSDEQYF.

CDR3 nucleotides: TGTGCCAGCAGTGAAAGGACACGTAGCTCCTACGAGCAGTACTTC. It encodes CASSERTRSSYEQYF. This chain connects TRBV2 to TRBJ2-7, with a possible D match to TRBD1 (5 bases). This CDR3 is 15 amino acids long. V lost 2 bases and J lost 0, with 11 bases in between. Germline V gene sequence: CDR1 SNHLY, CDR2 FYNNEI. The complete variable domain, with remaining parts taken from reference TRBV2 and TRBJ2-7, reads EPEVTQTPSHQVTQMGQEVILRCVPISNHLYFYWYRQILGQKVEFLVSFYNNEISEKSEIFDDQFSVERPDGSNFTLKIRSTKLEDSAMYFCASSERTRSSYEQYFGPGTRLTVT.

The chain has TRBV5-4 and TRBJ2-7, with D possibly being TRBD1 (5 bases). V lost 4 bases to trimming and J lost 4 bases, with 9 bases between them. The CDR3 has 12 residues. The germline CDR1 and CDR2 sequences are SGHNT and YYREEE (reference sequence). In nucleotides, the CDR3 is TGTGCCAGCAGCCGGGCAGGGTACGAGCAGTACTTC. This encodes CASSRAGYEQYF. The variable domain in full, with the rest retrieved from reference TRBV5-4 and TRBJ2-7, is ETGVTQSPTHLIKTRGQQVTLRCSSQSGHNTVSWYQQALGQGPQFIFQYYREEENGRGNFPPRFSGLQFPNYSSELNVNALELDDSALYLCASSRAGYEQYFGPGTRLTVT.

V and J are TRBV4-2 and TRBJ2-7, with a possible D match to TRBD1 (7 bases). There are 16 residues in the CDR3. The ends were cut back, 4 bases at V and 6 bases at J, with 22 bases in the middle. Germline V gene data show CDR1 as LGHNA and CDR2 as YNFKEQ. CDR3 sequence reads: CASSPRAGTGEAEQYF. DNA of the CDR3: TGTGCCAGCAGCCCCCGGGCCGGAACAGGGGAGGCCGAGCAGTACTTC.

Worth noting for this clone: The sample has other DNA sequences that encode this CDR3 too. This sequence joins TRBV7-2 and TRBJ2-3; 8 bases line up with TRBD2. The length of the CDR3 is 15 residues. The V and J ends lost 2 bases and 1 base, in that order; junction bases with no gene match: 2. The germline V gene encodes CDR1 SGHTA and CDR2 FQGNSA. This CDR3 is CASSLLAGRTDTQYF. The CDR3 nucleotides read TGTGCCAGCAGCTTACTAGCGGGCCGCACAGATACGCAGTATTTT. Full variable domain (missing parts from reference TRBV7-2 and TRBJ2-3): GAGVSQSPSNKVTEKGKDVELRCDPISGHTALYWYRQSLGQGLEFLIYFQGNSAPDKSGLPSDRFSAERTGGSVSTLTIQRTQQEDSAVYLCASSLLAGRTDTQYFGPGTRLTVL.

V is TRBV7-9 and J is TRBJ1-5; D gene uncertain. The CDR3 covers 14 residues. The germline V gene encodes CDR1 SEHNR and CDR2 FQNEAQ (reference sequence). Trimming left V 1 base short and J 3 bases short, with 7 bases between. The CDR3 loop reads CASSLGAYNQPQHF. CDR3 DNA: TGTGCCAGCAGCTTAGGGGCCTACAATCAGCCCCAGCATTTT.

The chain employs TRBV7-9 and TRBJ2-7; a possible D gene is TRBD1 (6 bases). Per the germline V gene, CDR1 is SEHNR and CDR2 is FQNEAQ (reference sequence). Trimming stripped 4 bases from V and 4 bases from J, with 17 bases between. The CDR3 consists of 15 residues. CDR3 in amino acids: CASSSTTGNPYEQYF. The CDR3 coding sequence is TGTGCCAGCAGCTCCACTACAGGGAATCCGTACGAGCAGTACTTC.

The J gene is TRBJ2-7, the V gene TRBV5-6, with 10 positions matching TRBD1. CDR1 and CDR2 from the germline V gene are SGHDT and YYEEEE. There are 14 residues in the CDR3. Losses at the gene ends were 5 bases for V and 4 bases for J; bases not matched to a gene: 6. The DNA for the CDR3 is TGTGCCAGCAGGCGGACAGGGGGGAGGTACGAGCAGTACTTC. Translation: CASRRTGGRYEQYF.

This clone occurred once. V is TRBV28 and J is TRBJ1-1; TRBD1 is a possible D gene (6 bases). The CDR3 is made up of 14 amino acids. CDR1 and CDR2 from the germline V gene are MDHEN and SYDVKM. The germline V and J ends were trimmed by 4 bases and 5 bases, with 14 bases remaining between them. For the CDR3, the DNA is TGTGCCAGCAGTTGGGCAGGGGTCACGACTGAAGCTTTCTTT. This gives the protein CASSWAGVTTEAFF.

The gene calls are TRBV18 and TRBJ2-7; weak D call: TRBD1 (6 bases). Between the trimmed V and J ends, which lost 3 bases and 3 bases, there was a span of 12 bases. Germline-derived CDR1 and CDR2 are KGHSH and LQKENI. This CDR3 has 14 amino acids. In DNA, the CDR3 is TGTGCCAGCTCACCCACAGGGAGTTACTACGAGCAGTACTTC. This encodes CASSPTGSYYEQYF.

The J gene is TRBJ2-7, the V gene TRBV19; weak D call: TRBD2 (6 bases). V gave up 5 bases and J gave up 3 bases, with 17 bases separating them. Germline CDR1 reads LNHDA; CDR2 reads SQIVND (reference sequence). CDR3 length: 15 residues. The CDR3 sequence is CASSPGDSGYYEQYF. CDR3 DNA sequence: TGTGCCAGTAGTCCCGGTGATAGCGGATACTACGAGCAGTACTTC.

This chain joins TRBV10-2 and TRBJ1-1; D perhaps matches TRBD1 (6 bases). V gave up 5 bases and J gave up 3 bases, with 13 bases separating them. Germline CDR1 WSHSY, CDR2 SAAADI. The CDR3 runs 14 residues. In nucleotides, the CDR3 is TGCGCCAGCAGTTTCCGGGCAGGGGACACTGAAGCTTTCTTT. It encodes CASSFRAGDTEAFF.